This T cell receptor (beta chain) stems from a study of T cell responses to AZD1222 COVID-19 vaccine. General study points: Baseline seropositivity characterized only a handful of AZD1222 recipients. None of the repertoires were sampled until the peak T cell response had passed. A rise in Spike-specific TCR breadth and depth followed two AZD1222 doses.

Clones were sequenced by immunoSEQ multiplex PCR, and TCRdb holds only the in-frame ones, with some missing. This sample has approximately 150,000 clones, with 85% to 90% found just once. Comments on this clone: Its target is not known.

Germline V lookup: CDR1 SNHLY, CDR2 FYNNEI. This CDR3 has 14 residues. V gave up 4 bases and J gave up 0 bases, with 7 bases separating them. This receptor was identified in an adult in good health. The source was peripheral blood, collected on day 0 of AZD1222 vaccination. The chain uses TRBV2 and TRBJ1-5, with D unresolved. The CDR3 DNA is TGTGCCAGCAGTGGACAATATAGCAATCAGCCCCAGCATTTT. It translates to CASSGQYSNQPQHF.